A selection of T cell receptor beta chains follows, all from one sample in a study of T cells after yellow fever vaccination. TCRdb itself ran the 5' RACE reads through MiXCR, one entry per CDR3 protein. The sample includes 350,000 or so distinct CDR3 sequences, about 8.3% of them seen just once. Material: PBMCs, obtained roughly 47 days after the first yellow fever vaccination. The receptors were gathered from a man younger than 30 who received the YFV17D yellow fever vaccine. Each CDR3 is given with its conserved first and last residue. D genes are given only for firm matches. Part of the rows lack a size; the others show once, few, many or a class for expanded clones.

v_call	j_call	clone_size	d_call	cdr3_nt	cdr3_aa
TRBV10-3	TRBJ2-5	NA	NA	TGTGCCATCAGTGAAAGGGGAGTAGAGACCCAGTACTTC	CAISERGVETQYF
TRBV14	TRBJ2-3	few	TRBD2	TGTGCCAGCAGCCAACTAGCGGCTAGCACAGATACGCAGTATTTT	CASSQLAASTDTQYF
TRBV6-2/TRBV6-3	TRBJ1-2	NA	NA	TGTGCCAGCAGTCCTGGGTCCCGTCAGGATGGCTACACCTTC	CASSPGSRQDGYTF
TRBV6-5	TRBJ2-3	NA	NA	TGTGCCAGCAGTTACAGCCTCCTGGCAGATACGCTGTATTTT	CASSYSLLADTLYF
TRBV6-1	TRBJ2-6	NA	NA	TGTGCCAGCAGTGAAAGTTTAACGCAAGTCCATTTCTCTGGGGCCAACGTCCTGACTTTC	CASSESLTQVHFSGANVLTF
TRBV27	TRBJ1-1	NA	TRBD1	TGTGCCAGCAGCCTCGGACAGGGCGGCGCTGAAGCTTTCTTT	CASSLGQGGAEAFF
TRBV4-1	TRBJ1-4	few	NA	TGCGCCAGCAGCCTTTCGGGGACACCCAATGAAAAACTGTTTTTT	CASSLSGTPNEKLFF
TRBV29-1	TRBJ2-2	once	NA	TGCAGCATTTCACCCAGGGGGGACACCGGGGAGCTGTTTTTT	CSISPRGDTGELFF
TRBV20-1	TRBJ2-1	NA	TRBD2	TGCAGTGCTAGCCCGGGGGGCTCCTACAATGAGCAGTTCTTC	CSASPGGSYNEQFF
TRBV27	TRBJ1-3	NA	NA	TGTGCCAGCAGCCCAAAGGGAGGGCTTGGAAACACCATATATTTT	CASSPKGGLGNTIYF
TRBV12-3/TRBV12-4	TRBJ1-2	NA	NA	TGTGCCAGCACCTCTACAGGGTATGGCTACACCTTC	CASTSTGYGYTF
TRBV5-1	TRBJ1-1	NA	TRBD1	TGCGCCAGCAGCTCCGGGACAGGGTTAACTGAAGCTTTCTTT	CASSSGTGLTEAFF
TRBV29-1	TRBJ2-5	few	TRBD2	TGCAGCGTTGAAGCTAGCGGGGTGGAGGAGACCCAGTACTTC	CSVEASGVEETQYF
TRBV5-1	TRBJ1-2	NA	NA	TGCGCCAGCAGCTTCGGCAGGACAACTTATCCAGCTAACTATGGCTACACCTTC	CASSFGRTTYPANYGYTF
TRBV6-1	TRBJ2-3	NA	TRBD1	TGTGCCAGTTGGGACAGGTCGACTAGCACAGATACGCAGTATTTT	CASWDRSTSTDTQYF
TRBV5-1	TRBJ1-1	few	NA	TGCGCCAGCAGCTTGGAGTCGGCGGGGAACACTGAAGCTTTCTTT	CASSLESAGNTEAFF
TRBV7-2	TRBJ1-6	NA	NA	TGTGCCAGCAGCTCGCTTAATTCACCCCTCCACTTT	CASSSLNSPLHF
TRBV6-1	TRBJ2-1	NA	NA	TGTGCCAGCAGCAACCCGGGACAAAACAATGAGCAGTTCTTC	CASSNPGQNNEQFF
TRBV7-2	TRBJ2-3	many	NA	TGTGCCAGCAGCTTCCAAGTGGGAGATACGCAGTATTTT	CASSFQVGDTQYF
TRBV12-3/TRBV12-4	TRBJ2-7	NA	NA	TGTGCCAGCACCATAGGGCACGAGCAGTACTTC	CASTIGHEQYF
TRBV5-1	TRBJ1-4	few	NA	TGCGCCAGCAGCTTGGCCCCAGGGATCATCGAAAAACTGTTTTTT	CASSLAPGIIEKLFF
TRBV7-2	TRBJ2-1	NA	NA	TGTGCCAGCAGCTTAAGGCGGAACAATGAGCAGTTCTTC	CASSLRRNNEQFF
TRBV20-1	TRBJ2-1	NA	NA	TGCAGTGCTAGTAGGGGTAGTGAGCAGTTCTTC	CSASRGSEQFF
TRBV6-5	TRBJ2-1	NA	NA	TGTGCCAGCAGTTACTCGATTGCGTCGGGGCCCTCCTACAATGAGCAGTTCTTC	CASSYSIASGPSYNEQFF
TRBV3-1	TRBJ1-2	NA	NA	TGTGCCAGCAGCCACCAGAGGGGGGACGGCTATGGCTACACCTTC	CASSHQRGDGYGYTF
TRBV12-3/TRBV12-4	TRBJ1-3	NA	NA	TGTGCCAGCAGTTACGGCAGGGGTTCTGGAAACACCATATATTTT	CASSYGRGSGNTIYF